A selection of T cell receptor beta chains follows, all from one sample in a study of cytomegalovirus exposure and HLA in healthy donors. The table came from immunoSEQ multiplex PCR; TCRdb's copy has only in-frame clones and leaves some out. The sample holds nearly 110,000 clones; about 85% are singletons and the top ten take around 2.1%. The sample consisted of PBMCs. The receptor source for this set is a man in his thirties or forties in good health and CMV-seronegative. Both conserved end residues are part of each CDR3. Fields, in order: V gene, D gene, CDR3 protein. The D gene is left open where the match is weak.

TRBV10-3 TRBD1 CAIRRQGDRYEQYF
TRBV28 TRBD1 CASSFPRDRGRNTIYF
TRBV6-4 TRBD1 CASSDSTGGADTQYF
TRBV28 - CASSRFGAGHGYTF
TRBV29-1 - CSVHWQGGSDTQYF
TRBV5-1 TRBD1 CASSMGQGPSYEQYF
TRBV9 TRBD1 CASSVTGTGGYGYTF
TRBV5-1 - CASSWGGTNNEQFF
TRBV5-1 TRBD2 CASRWVAGQETQYF
TRBV14 TRBD2 CASSQKLAGVGYEQFF
TRBV4-1 TRBD2 CASRRLAGGPLEQFF
TRBV6-5 - CASSYERGKGYGYTF
TRBV5-1 - CASSSGTLNSPLHF
TRBV18 - CASSPTFATGANVLTF
TRBV18 TRBD1 CASSSRTGQYEQYF
TRBV9 - CASSVVGRGYTF
TRBV30 - CAWGDSPNQPQHF
TRBV10-3 - CAISEPTSLAGELFF
TRBV19 - CASSELVTGLGRHF
TRBV7-9 TRBD1 CASSPGTGVEQYF
TRBV5-6 - CASSLGGWGGSQPQHF